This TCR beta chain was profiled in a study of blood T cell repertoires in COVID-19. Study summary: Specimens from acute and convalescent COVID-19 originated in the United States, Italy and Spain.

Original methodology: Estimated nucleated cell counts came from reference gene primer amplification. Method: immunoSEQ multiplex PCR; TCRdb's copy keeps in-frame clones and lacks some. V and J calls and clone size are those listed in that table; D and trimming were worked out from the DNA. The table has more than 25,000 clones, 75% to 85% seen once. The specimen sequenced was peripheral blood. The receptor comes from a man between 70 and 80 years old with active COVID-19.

CDR3 nucleotide sequence: TGTGCCAGCAGTCCGGCTAGCGGAGCCTCCTACAATGAGCAGTTCTTC. It yields the protein CASSPASGASYNEQFF. The chain couples TRBV27 to TRBJ2-1; 7 nucleotides line up with TRBD2. The length of the CDR3 is 16 residues. V was pared by 5 bases and J by 0 bases, with 7 bases of the junction left unmatched. Per germline, CDR1 MNHEY and CDR2 SMNVEV (reference sequence).